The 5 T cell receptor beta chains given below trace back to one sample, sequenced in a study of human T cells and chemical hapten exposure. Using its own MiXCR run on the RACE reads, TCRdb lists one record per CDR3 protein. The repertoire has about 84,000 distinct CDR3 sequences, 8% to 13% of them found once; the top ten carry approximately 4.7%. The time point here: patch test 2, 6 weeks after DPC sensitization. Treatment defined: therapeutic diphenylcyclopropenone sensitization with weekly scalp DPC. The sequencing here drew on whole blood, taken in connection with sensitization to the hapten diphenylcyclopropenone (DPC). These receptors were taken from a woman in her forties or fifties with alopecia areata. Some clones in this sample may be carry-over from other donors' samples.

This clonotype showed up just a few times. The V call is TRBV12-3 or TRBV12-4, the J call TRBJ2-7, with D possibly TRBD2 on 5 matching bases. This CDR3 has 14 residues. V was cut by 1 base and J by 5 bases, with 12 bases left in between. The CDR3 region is CASSLVQRTNEQYF. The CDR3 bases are TGTGCCAGCAGTTTAGTACAGCGGACGAACGAGCAGTACTTC.

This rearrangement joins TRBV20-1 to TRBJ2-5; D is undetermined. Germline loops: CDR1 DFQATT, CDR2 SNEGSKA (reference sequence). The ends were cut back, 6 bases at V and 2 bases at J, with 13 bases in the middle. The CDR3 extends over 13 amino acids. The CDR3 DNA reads TGCAGTGCCAAGACGAATCAGCAAGAGACCCAGTACTTC. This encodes CSAKTNQQETQYF.

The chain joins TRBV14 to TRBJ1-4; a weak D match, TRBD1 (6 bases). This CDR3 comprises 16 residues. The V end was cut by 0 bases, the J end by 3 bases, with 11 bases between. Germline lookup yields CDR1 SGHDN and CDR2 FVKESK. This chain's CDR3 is CASSQDGQPPNEKLFF. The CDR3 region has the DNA TGTGCCAGCAGCCAAGACGGACAGCCTCCTAATGAAAAACTGTTTTTT.

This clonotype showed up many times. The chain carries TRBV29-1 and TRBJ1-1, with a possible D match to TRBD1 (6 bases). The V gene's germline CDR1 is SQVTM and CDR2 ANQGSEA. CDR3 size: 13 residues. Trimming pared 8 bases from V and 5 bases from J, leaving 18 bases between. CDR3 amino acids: CSTRRGVETEAFF. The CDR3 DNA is TGCAGCACCCGGAGGGGGGTAGAAACTGAAGCTTTCTTT.

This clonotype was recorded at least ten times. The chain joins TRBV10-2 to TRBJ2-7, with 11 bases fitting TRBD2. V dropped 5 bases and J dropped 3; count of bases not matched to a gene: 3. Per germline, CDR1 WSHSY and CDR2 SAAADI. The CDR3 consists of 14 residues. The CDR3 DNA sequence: TGCGCCAGCAGTATAGCGGGAGGGGGCTACGAGCAGTACTTC. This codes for CASSIAGGGYEQYF.